This T cell receptor beta chain was captured in a study of blood T cell repertoires in COVID-19. Study at large: Samples came from the United States, Italy and Spain, spanning acute and convalescent COVID-19. T cells, B-cell-depleted T cells, or PBMCs supplied cDNA or gDNA.

As processed by the authors: Reference gene primer amplification gave nucleated cell count estimates. This table comes from immunoSEQ multiplex PCR, and its TCRdb copy is limited to in-frame clones, with some not included. D and trimming were read from the DNA, whereas the V and J calls and clone size are those reported in that table. Of approximately 170,000 clones listed, roughly 70% are singletons. Germline-derived CDR1 and CDR2 are SGHVS and FNYEAQ. The V gene lost 5 bases and the J gene lost 8 bases, with 22 bases spanning the gap. The CDR3 sequence is 15 residues long. The V and J genes are TRBV7-6 and TRBJ2-7; D may be TRBD2 (6 bases). The sequencing input was peripheral blood. The clonotype was recovered from a woman of 80 years or more with acute or convalescent COVID-19. This CDR3 reads CASSPDSGTTTKQYF. The CDR3 bases are TGTGCCAGCAGCCCGGATAGCGGAACCACTACCAAGCAGTACTTC.